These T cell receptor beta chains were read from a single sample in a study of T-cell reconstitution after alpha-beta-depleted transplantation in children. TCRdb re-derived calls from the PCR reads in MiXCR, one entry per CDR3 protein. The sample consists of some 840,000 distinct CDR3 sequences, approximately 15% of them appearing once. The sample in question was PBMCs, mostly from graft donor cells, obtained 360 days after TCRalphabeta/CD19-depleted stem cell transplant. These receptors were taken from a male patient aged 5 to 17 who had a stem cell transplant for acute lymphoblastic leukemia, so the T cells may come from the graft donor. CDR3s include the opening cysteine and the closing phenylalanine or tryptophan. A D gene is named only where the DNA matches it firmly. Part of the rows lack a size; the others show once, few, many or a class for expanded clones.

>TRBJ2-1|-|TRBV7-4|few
TGTGCCAGCAGCCTTAGCGTCTTGGAGGGAGGATCCTACAATGAGCAGTTCTTC
CASSLSVLEGGSYNEQFF
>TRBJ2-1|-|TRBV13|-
TGTGCCAGCAGCCCCTTTAATGGGGGGTACAATGAGCAGTTCTTC
CASSPFNGGYNEQFF
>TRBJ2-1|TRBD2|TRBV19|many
TGTGCCAGTAGTGGCAGTTTAGCGGGAGGCCTTTACAATGAGCAGTTCTTC
CASSGSLAGGLYNEQFF
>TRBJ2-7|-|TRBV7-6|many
TGTGCCAGCAGCTTGCAGGGTAGAGGCGAGCAGTACTTC
CASSLQGRGEQYF
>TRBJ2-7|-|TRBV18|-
TGTGCCAGCTCACCTGGCTGGTCGGACGAGCAGTACTTC
CASSPGWSDEQYF
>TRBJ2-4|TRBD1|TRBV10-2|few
TGCGCCAGCAGTGGGGACAGGGGGGAGCGTCAGTACTTC
CASSGDRGERQYF
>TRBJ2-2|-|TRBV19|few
TGTGCCACCCACTCAAACACCGGGGAGCTGTTTTTT
CATHSNTGELFF
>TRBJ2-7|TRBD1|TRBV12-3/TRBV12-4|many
TGTGCCAGCAGTTTAGGGGGACAGTTGTACGAGCAGTACTTC
CASSLGGQLYEQYF
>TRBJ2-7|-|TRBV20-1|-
TGCAGTGCTAGCCGGGACACCATTCTAGTCTACGAGCAGTACTTC
CSASRDTILVYEQYF
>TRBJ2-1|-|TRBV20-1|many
TGCAGTGCTAGTGGCGGGATTACTCTCCACAATGAGCAGTTCTTC
CSASGGITLHNEQFF
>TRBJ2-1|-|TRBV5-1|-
TGCGCCAGCAGCCACCTAGGGACGTTGAGCCCCTACTACAATGAGCAGTTCTTC
CASSHLGTLSPYYNEQFF
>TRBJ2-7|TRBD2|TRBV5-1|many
TGTGCCAGCAGTTTCCTAGCGGGGACCTACGAGCAGTACTTC
CASSFLAGTYEQYF
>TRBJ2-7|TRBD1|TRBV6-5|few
TGTGCCAGCAGTTTTTCGGGACAGGGAGCCTACGAGCAGTACTTC
CASSFSGQGAYEQYF
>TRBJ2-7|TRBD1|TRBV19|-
TGTGCCAGTAGTGGCGGGACAGGGGCGCCCTACGAGCAGTACTTC
CASSGGTGAPYEQYF
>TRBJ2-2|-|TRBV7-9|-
TGTGCCAGCAGCTTAGCCTATCTTACCGGGGAGCTGTTTTTT
CASSLAYLTGELFF
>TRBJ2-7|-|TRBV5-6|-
TGTGCCAGCAGCTTGGTTGGGCTGGGAGGAAGGTACGAGCAGTACTTC
CASSLVGLGGRYEQYF
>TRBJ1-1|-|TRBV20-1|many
TGCAGTGCATCAGGGGTGAACACTGAAGCTTTCTTT
CSASGVNTEAFF
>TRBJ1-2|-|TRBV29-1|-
TGCAGCGTTGTCCGTTTAGCTAACTATGGCTACACCTTC
CSVVRLANYGYTF
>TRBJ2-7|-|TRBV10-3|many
TGTGCCATCGGAGTGCTCGAGGCCGGGATCTTTGGAGAGCAGTACTTC
CAIGVLEAGIFGEQYF
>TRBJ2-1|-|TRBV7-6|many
TGTGCCAGCAGCCCAAATCTGATCTCCTACAATGAGCAGTTCTTC
CASSPNLISYNEQFF
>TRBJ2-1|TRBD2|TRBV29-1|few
TGCAGCGCCCCGGGGCCTAGCGGGATCAATGAGCAGTTCTTC
CSAPGPSGINEQFF
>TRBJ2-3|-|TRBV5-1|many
TGCGCCAGCTGCGGCGGTTCCCCAGGAGATACGCAGTATTTT
CASCGGSPGDTQYF
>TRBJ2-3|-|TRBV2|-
TGTGCCAGCAGTGACCGAGGTCTCGCAGATACGCAGTATTTT
CASSDRGLADTQYF
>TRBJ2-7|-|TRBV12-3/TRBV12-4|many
TGTGCCAGCAGTTTCCTAAGACGCACCTACGAGCAGTACTTC
CASSFLRRTYEQYF
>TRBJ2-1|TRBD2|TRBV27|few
TGTGCCAGCAGTTTAGAGTTAGCGGGGTCATACTACAATGAGCAGTTCTTC
CASSLELAGSYYNEQFF
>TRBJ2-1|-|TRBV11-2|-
TGTGCCAGCAGATTAGTCCATGAGCAGTTCTTC
CASRLVHEQFF
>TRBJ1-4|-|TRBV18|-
TGTGCCAGCTCACATCGGGGGAATGAAAAACTGTTTTTT
CASSHRGNEKLFF
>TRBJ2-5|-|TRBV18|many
TGTGCCAGCTCACCACCAGTGACGCGGGAGACCCAGTACTTC
CASSPPVTRETQYF
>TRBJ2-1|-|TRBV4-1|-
TGCGCCAGCAGCCACTTAGCTGGTTCCTACAATGAGCAGTTCTTC
CASSHLAGSYNEQFF
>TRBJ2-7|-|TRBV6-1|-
TGTGCCAGCAGTGAATTCGGGGGAATGAACTACGAGCAGTACTTC
CASSEFGGMNYEQYF
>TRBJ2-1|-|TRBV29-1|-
TGCAGCGTTGAAAGGGGGCGGGAGGCCTACAATGAGCAGTTCTTC
CSVERGREAYNEQFF
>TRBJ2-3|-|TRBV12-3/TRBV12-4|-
TGTGCCAGCGGAGCAGCCCCCACAGATACGCAGTATTTT
CASGAAPTDTQYF
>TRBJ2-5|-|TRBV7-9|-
TGTGCCAGCAGCTTTAGCGAGGAGGAGACCCAGTACTTC
CASSFSEEETQYF
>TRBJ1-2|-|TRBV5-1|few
TGCGCCAGCAGCTGGGGGACGGATATCCTAAACTATGGCTACACCTTC
CASSWGTDILNYGYTF
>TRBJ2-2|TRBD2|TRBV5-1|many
TGCGCCAGCAGCTTGGTCCTAGCGGGAGCCGGGGAGCTGTTTTTT
CASSLVLAGAGELFF
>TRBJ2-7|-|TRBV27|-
TGTGCCAGCAGTTATGGGAACTTTGCTACTTCCTACGAGCAGTACTTC
CASSYGNFATSYEQYF
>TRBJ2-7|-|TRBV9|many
TGTGCCAGCAGCGTATCGTCAGAACTCTCCTACGAGCAGTACTTC
CASSVSSELSYEQYF
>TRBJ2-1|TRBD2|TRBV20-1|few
TGCAGTGCTAGAACTAGCGCTAGCTCCTACAATGAGCAGTTCTTC
CSARTSASSYNEQFF
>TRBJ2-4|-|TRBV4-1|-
TGCGCCAGCGCCGCTAGACTCATAGCCAAAAACATTCAGTACTTC
CASAARLIAKNIQYF
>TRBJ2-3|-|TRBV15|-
TGTGCCACCAGCAGAGGGGCAGAGAGGACTCCTGGGACAGATACGCAGTATTTT
CATSRGAERTPGTDTQYF
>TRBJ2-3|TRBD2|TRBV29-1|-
TGCAGCGTTGGTCTCCAGCGGGAGGGACATACGCAGTATTTT
CSVGLQREGHTQYF
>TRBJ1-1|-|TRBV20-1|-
TGCAGTGCTAGAAATAGCACTGAAGCTTTCTTT
CSARNSTEAFF
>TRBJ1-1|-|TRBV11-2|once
TGTGCCAGCAGCTCCCTGACAGGCTTCACTGAAGCTTTCTTT
CASSSLTGFTEAFF
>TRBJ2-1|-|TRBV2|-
TGTGCCACCCCCCCGGATCTCAACTCCTACAATGAGCAGTTCTTC
CATPPDLNSYNEQFF
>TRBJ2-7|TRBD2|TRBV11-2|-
TGTGCCAGCAGACATTCAGTGGGTAGCGGGAGTTACTCCTACTACGAGCAGTACTTC
CASRHSVGSGSYSYYEQYF
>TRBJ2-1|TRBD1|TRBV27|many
TGTGCCAGCAGTCCCCGGGACAGCAGCTACAATGAGCAGTTCTTC
CASSPRDSSYNEQFF
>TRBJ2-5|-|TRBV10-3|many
TGTGCCATCAGTGGATCGGGAAGAGAGACCCAGTACTTC
CAISGSGRETQYF
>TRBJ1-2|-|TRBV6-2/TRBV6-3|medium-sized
TGTGCCAGCAGTTACGGGGGATATGGCTACACCTTC
CASSYGGYGYTF